The 2 T cell receptor beta chains reported below all come from one sample, sequenced in a study of cytomegalovirus exposure and HLA in healthy donors. A multiplex PCR was run with 60 Vbeta primers and 13 Jbeta primers. The protocol was immunoSEQ multiplex PCR, while the TCRdb copy is restricted to in-frame clones and leaves out a portion. The sample records under 200,000 clones, 68% being singletons. Sequencing used PBMCs. These receptors originate from a man in his forties or fifties in good health and CMV-seronegative.

This rearrangement joins TRBV7-2 to TRBJ1-1; no reliable D call. Germline V gene sequence: CDR1 SGHTA, CDR2 FQGNSA. The CDR3 consists of 13 residues. The V gene lost 5 bases and the J gene lost 3 bases, with 10 bases spanning the gap. CDR3: CASSPVEDTEAFF. CDR3 sequence (DNA): TGTGCCAGCAGCCCCGTCGAGGACACTGAAGCTTTCTTT.

This clone came up a few times. Germline and junction disagree at one end, which may indicate a read error. This rearrangement joins TRBV7-2 to TRBJ1-1; the match to TRBD1 covers 7 bases. CDR1 is SGHTA and CDR2 is FQGNSA in the germline V gene. CDR3 length: 14 residues. The CDR3 spells CASGFRDSSTEAFF. Here the CDR3 DNA reads TGTGCCAGCGGCTTTAGGGACAGCTCCACTGAAGCTTTCTTT.